This TCR beta chain was captured by sequencing in a study of cytomegalovirus exposure and HLA in healthy donors. Study at large: In a previous analysis, 120 million or so unique TCR beta sequences were found from roughly 200 million T cells. General observations from the study: Analyses of presence/absence relied on an assumption of roughly uniform sequencing depth across donors.

This cohort consisted of healthy bone marrow donors. PCR employed 60 Vbeta and 13 Jbeta primers. Profiling relied on immunoSEQ multiplex PCR, and the TCRdb table lists in-frame clones only, not all of them. The sample contains more than 110,000 clones, 75% to 85% of which appear only once. The CDR3 runs to 14 residues. Germline lookup yields CDR1 SQVTM and CDR2 ANQGSEA. V dropped 6 bases and J dropped 6 bases, with 20 bases sitting between them. This clone was recorded only once. Its antigen is still unknown. The genes are TRBV29-1 and TRBJ1-2; TRBD1 is a possible D gene (5 bases). The specimen was PBMCs. The source is a man in his fifties in good health and CMV-seronegative. DNA of the CDR3: TGCAGCGTCCTCAATTCTGGGGGGAACCATGGCTACACCTTC. This codes for CSVLNSGGNHGYTF.